This T cell receptor beta chain came from a study of human T cells and chemical hapten exposure. For the library, individual cDNA molecules each received unique molecular identifiers. Via MiXCR, TCRdb re-called the RACE reads, giving one row per CDR3 protein. The sample includes about 93,000 distinct CDR3 sequences, about 8.8% of them seen just once. Time point of the sample: healthy volunteer bleed at 2 weeks. Sequencing started from total RNA isolated from unfractionated whole blood. Regarding this clonotype: The limits of the CDR3 on the DNA are not certain, so only TCRdb's listed CDR3 is given.

CDR1 MGHDK and CDR2 SYGVNS come from the germline V gene. The CDR3 has 15 amino acids, counting both end residues. Sequenced sample: whole blood. The source is a female donor in good health. Some clones in this sample may be carry-over from other donors' samples. The chain joins TRBV25-1 to TRBJ2-1; the D segment call TRBD1 is taken from the table without a DNA check. This CDR3 is CASSTSAGPPGEQFF.